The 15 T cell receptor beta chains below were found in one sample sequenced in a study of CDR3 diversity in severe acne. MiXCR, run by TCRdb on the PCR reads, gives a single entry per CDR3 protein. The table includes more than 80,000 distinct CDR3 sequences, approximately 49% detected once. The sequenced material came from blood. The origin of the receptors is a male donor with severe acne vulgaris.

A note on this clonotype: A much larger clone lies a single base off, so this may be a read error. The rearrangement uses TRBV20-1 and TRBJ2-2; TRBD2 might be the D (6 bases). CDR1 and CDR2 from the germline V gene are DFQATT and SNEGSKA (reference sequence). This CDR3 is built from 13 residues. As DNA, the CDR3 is TGCAGTGCTAGATATCGGGAGTCCGGGGAGCTGTCTTTT. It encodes CSARYRESGELSF.

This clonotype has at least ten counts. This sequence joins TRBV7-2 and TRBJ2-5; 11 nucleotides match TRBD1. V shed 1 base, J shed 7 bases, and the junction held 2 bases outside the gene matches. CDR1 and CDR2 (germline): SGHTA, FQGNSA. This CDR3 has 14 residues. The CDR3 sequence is CASSLGGQGATQYF. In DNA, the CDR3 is TGTGCCAGCAGCTTAGGAGGACAGGGGGCGACCCAGTACTTC.

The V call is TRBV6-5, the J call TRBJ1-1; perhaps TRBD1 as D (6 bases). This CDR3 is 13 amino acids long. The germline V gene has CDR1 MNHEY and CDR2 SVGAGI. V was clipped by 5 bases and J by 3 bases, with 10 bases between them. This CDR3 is CASSKTGYTEAFF. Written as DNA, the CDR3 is TGTGCCAGCAGTAAGACAGGTTACACTGAAGCTTTCTTT.

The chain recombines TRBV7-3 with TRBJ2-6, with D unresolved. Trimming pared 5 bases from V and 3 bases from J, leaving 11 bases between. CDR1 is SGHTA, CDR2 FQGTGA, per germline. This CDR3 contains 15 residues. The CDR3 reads CASSQWADGANVLTF. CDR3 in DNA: TGTGCCAGCAGCCAGTGGGCAGATGGGGCCAACGTCCTGACTTTC. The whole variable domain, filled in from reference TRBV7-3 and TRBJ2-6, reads GAGVSQTPSNKVTEKGKYVELRCDPISGHTALYWYRQSLGQGPEFLIYFQGTGAADDSGLPNDRFFAVRPEGSVSTLKIQRTERGDSAVYLCASSQWADGANVLTFGAGSRLTVL.

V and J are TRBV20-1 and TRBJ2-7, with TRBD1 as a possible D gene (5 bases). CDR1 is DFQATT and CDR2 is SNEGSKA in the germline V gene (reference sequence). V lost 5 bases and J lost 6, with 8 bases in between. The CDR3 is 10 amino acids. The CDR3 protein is CSALGAEQYF. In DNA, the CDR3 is TGCAGTGCTCTAGGGGCCGAGCAGTACTTC.

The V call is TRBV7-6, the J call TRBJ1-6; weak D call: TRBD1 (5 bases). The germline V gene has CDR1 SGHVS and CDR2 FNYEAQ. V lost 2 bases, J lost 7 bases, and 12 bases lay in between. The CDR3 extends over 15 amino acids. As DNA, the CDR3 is TGTGCCAGCAGCTTACGGGGGTCCGGGAATTCACCCCTCCACTTT. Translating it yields CASSLRGSGNSPLHF.

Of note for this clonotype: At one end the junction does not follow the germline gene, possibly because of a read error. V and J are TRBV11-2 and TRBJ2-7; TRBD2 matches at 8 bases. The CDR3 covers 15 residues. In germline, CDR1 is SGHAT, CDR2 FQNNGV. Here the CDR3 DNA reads TGTGCCAGCAGCTCAACTAGCGGTAACTCCCACGAGCAGTACTTC. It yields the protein CASSSTSGNSHEQYF.

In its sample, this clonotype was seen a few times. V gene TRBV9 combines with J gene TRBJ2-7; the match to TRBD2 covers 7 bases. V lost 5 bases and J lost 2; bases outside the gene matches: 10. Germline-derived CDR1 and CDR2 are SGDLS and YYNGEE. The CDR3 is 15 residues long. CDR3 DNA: TGTGCCAGCAGTGACAGCGGGAAGGGTCCCTACGAGCAGTACTTC. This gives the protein CASSDSGKGPYEQYF.

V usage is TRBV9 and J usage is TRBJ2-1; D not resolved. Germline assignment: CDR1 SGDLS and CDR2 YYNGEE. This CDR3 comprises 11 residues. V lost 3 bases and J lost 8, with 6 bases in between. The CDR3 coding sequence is TGTGCCAGCAGCGGTGGGGATGAGCAGTTCTTC. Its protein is CASSGGDEQFF.

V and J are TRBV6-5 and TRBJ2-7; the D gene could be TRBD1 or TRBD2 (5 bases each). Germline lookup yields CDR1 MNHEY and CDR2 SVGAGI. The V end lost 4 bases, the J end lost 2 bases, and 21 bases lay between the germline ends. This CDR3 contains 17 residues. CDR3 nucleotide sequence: TGTGCCAGCAGTTTCCAGGTTCCGGGACGGATTACCTACGAGCAGTACTTC. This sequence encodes CASSFQVPGRITYEQYF.

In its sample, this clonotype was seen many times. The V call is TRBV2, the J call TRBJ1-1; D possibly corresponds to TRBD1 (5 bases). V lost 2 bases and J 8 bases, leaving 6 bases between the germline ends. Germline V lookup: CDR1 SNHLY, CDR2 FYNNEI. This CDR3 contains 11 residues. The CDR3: CASSEQGEAFF. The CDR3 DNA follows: TGTGCCAGCAGTGAACAGGGAGAAGCTTTCTTT. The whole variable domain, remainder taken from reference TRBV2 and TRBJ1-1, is EPEVTQTPSHQVTQMGQEVILRCVPISNHLYFYWYRQILGQKVEFLVSFYNNEISEKSEIFDDQFSVERPDGSNFTLKIRSTKLEDSAMYFCASSEQGEAFFGQGTRLTVV.

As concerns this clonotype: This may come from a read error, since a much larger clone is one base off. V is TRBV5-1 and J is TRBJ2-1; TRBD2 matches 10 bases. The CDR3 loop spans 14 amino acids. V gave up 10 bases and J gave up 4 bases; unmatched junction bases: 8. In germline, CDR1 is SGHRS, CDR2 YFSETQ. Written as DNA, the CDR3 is TGCGCCGGCATGAGGACTAGCGGATACAATGAGCAGTTCTTC. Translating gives CAGMRTSGYNEQFF.

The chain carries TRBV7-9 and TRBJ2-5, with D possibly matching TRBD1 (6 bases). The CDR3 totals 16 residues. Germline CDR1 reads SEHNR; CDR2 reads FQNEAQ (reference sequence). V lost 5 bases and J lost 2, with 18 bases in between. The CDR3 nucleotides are TGTGCCAGCAGCCTCGCGGGTGGGGGCGGACAAGAGACCCAGTACTTC. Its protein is CASSLAGGGGQETQYF.

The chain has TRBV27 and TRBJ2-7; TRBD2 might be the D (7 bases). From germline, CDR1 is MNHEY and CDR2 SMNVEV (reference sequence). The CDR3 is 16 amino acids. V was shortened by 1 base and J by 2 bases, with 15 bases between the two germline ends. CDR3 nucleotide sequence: TGTGCCAGCAGTTTATTAACAGGGAGGGATACCTACGAGCAGTACTTC. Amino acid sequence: CASSLLTGRDTYEQYF.

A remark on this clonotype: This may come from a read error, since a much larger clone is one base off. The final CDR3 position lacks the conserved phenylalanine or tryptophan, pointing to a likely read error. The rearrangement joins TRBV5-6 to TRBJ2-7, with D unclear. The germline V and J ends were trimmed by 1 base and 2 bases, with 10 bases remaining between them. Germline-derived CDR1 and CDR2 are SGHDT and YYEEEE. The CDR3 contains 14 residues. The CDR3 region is CASSLLGSTYEQYI. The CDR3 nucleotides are TGTGCCAGCAGCTTGTTAGGCAGTACCTACGAGCAGTACATC.